This TCR beta chain derives from a study of radiation and T cells in renal cell carcinoma. Clones were read by immunoSEQ multiplex PCR, and TCRdb kept only the in-frame ones, dropping some. The sample yields tens of thousands of clones, 85% seen once. Findings of the study overall: From baseline, blood top tumor clonotypes peaked at 2 weeks post-radiation.

CDR3 length: 16 amino acids. The V gene's germline CDR1 is SGHTA and CDR2 FQGNSA. The V gene lost 5 bases and the J gene lost 4 bases, with 18 bases spanning the gap. Time point defined: blood 4 weeks post-SBRT, at nephrectomy. This sample's treatment: 15 Gy SBRT to primary tumor, nephrectomy 4 weeks later. Blood was sampled at baseline, 2 weeks and 4 weeks after SBRT. Turning to this clone: Its antigen remains unidentified.

The receptor comes from a man aged 50-59 years with renal cell carcinoma. The rearrangement uses TRBV7-2 and TRBJ1-3; tentatively, D is TRBD1 (5 bases). The specimen comprised blood, sampled from a patient whose treatment included radiotherapy and nephrectomy. CDR3 nucleotides: TGTGCCAGCAGCAACCCCGGGGCAGGGCTGGGAAACACCATATATTTT. Its protein product is CASSNPGAGLGNTIYF.